Listed below are T cell receptor beta chains from one sample, sequenced in a study of T cells after yellow fever vaccination. TCRdb reprocessed the 5' RACE reads with MiXCR, giving one entry per CDR3 protein. The sample lists about 340,000 distinct CDR3 sequences, roughly 4.3% occurring once. Sequenced here: PBMCs, sampled 5 days after the yellow fever booster vaccination. These receptors were collected from a young man who received the YFV17D yellow fever vaccine. CDR3s include the opening cysteine and the closing phenylalanine or tryptophan. The D gene is left open where the match is weak. The size of a clone is reported for some rows only, either as once, few or many, or as a class for expanded clones.

clone_size	d_call	v_call	j_call	cdr3_aa	cdr3_nt
.	.	TRBV7-2	TRBJ1-3	CASSSGTRNTIYF	TGTGCCAGCAGCTCCGGGACGAGAAACACCATATATTTT
many	.	TRBV5-5	TRBJ1-5	CASSPMVSSNQPQHF	TGTGCCAGCAGCCCAATGGTTAGTAGCAATCAGCCCCAGCATTTT
few	.	TRBV4-2	TRBJ2-1	CASSQDPQRSHNEQFF	TGTGCCAGCAGCCAAGATCCCCAGCGGAGCCACAATGAGCAGTTCTTC
.	TRBD1	TRBV5-4	TRBJ2-5	CASSLEQGKETQYF	TGTGCCAGCAGCTTGGAACAGGGGAAAGAGACCCAGTACTTC
few	.	TRBV11-2	TRBJ2-1	CASSTNLNGGDEQFF	TGTGCCAGCAGCACAAATCTTAACGGGGGTGATGAGCAGTTCTTC
many	.	TRBV20-1	TRBJ2-5	CSARDELTAQYF	TGCAGTGCTCGGGACGAATTGACGGCCCAGTACTTC
few	.	TRBV7-2	TRBJ2-1	CASSTRPSPHNEQFF	TGTGCCAGCAGCACCCGACCCTCCCCCCACAATGAGCAGTTCTTC
many	.	TRBV6-2/TRBV6-3	TRBJ1-6	CASTLRRGLRDSPLHF	TGTGCCAGCACCCTTCGCAGGGGATTACGGGATTCACCCCTCCACTTT
.	.	TRBV3-1	TRBJ1-1	CASSQVWGQNTEAFF	TGTGCCAGCAGCCAAGTCTGGGGACAGAACACTGAAGCTTTCTTT
few	.	TRBV20-1	TRBJ1-5	CSVEGRQNQPQHF	TGCAGTGTAGAGGGACGGCAGAATCAGCCCCAGCATTTT
.	.	TRBV6-5	TRBJ1-2	CASSARQSGYTF	TGTGCCAGCAGCGCCAGGCAATCAGGCTACACCTTC
many	.	TRBV2	TRBJ1-1	CASSEQSEMDTEAFF	TGTGCCAGCAGTGAACAATCGGAGATGGACACTGAAGCTTTCTTT
many	TRBD1	TRBV11-2	TRBJ1-2	CASSLDPDRAKDGYTF	TGTGCCAGCAGCTTAGATCCGGACAGGGCTAAGGATGGCTACACCTTC
.	.	TRBV4-3	TRBJ2-2	CASSHKQITNTGELFF	TGCGCCAGCAGCCACAAACAAATAACGAACACCGGGGAGCTGTTTTTT
few	.	TRBV29-1	TRBJ1-2	CSVESNGGRPPRGYGYTF	TGCAGCGTTGAATCGAATGGGGGGCGACCCCCTAGGGGCTATGGCTACACCTTC
many	TRBD1	TRBV29-1	TRBJ2-2	CSISDRGLTGELFF	TGCAGCATATCGGACAGGGGGCTCACCGGGGAGCTGTTTTTT
few	TRBD2	TRBV5-1	TRBJ2-7	CASSLFWTSGGTPSEQYF	TGCGCCAGCAGCTTATTCTGGACTAGCGGGGGGACTCCTTCCGAGCAGTACTTC
.	.	TRBV4-3	TRBJ1-1	CASSQLGPNTEAFF	TGCGCCAGCAGCCAGTTGGGCCCGAACACTGAAGCTTTCTTT
many	TRBD1	TRBV20-1	TRBJ1-5	CSAGTGGHQPQHF	TGCAGTGCTGGGACAGGGGGCCATCAGCCCCAGCATTTT
few	TRBD1	TRBV20-1	TRBJ2-2	CSASLRDSIANTGELFF	TGCAGTGCTAGTCTACGGGACAGCATCGCGAACACCGGGGAGCTGTTTTTT
.	TRBD1	TRBV29-1	TRBJ1-1	CSAAQGANTEAFF	TGCAGCGCCGCGCAGGGGGCGAACACTGAAGCTTTCTTT
.	.	TRBV5-1	TRBJ2-1	CASSLDRLSSYNEQFF	TGCGCCAGCAGCTTGGATCGCCTGAGCTCCTACAATGAGCAGTTCTTC
.	.	TRBV14	TRBJ2-3	CASSQLLGDTQYF	TGTGCCAGCAGCCAGCTGCTAGGGGATACGCAGTATTTT
few	TRBD1	TRBV10-3	TRBJ2-2	CAISDYGTAGELFF	TGTGCCATCAGTGACTACGGGACAGCCGGGGAGCTGTTTTTT
.	TRBD1	TRBV11-2	TRBJ2-3	CASSSWGGQGRADTQYF	TGTGCCAGCAGCTCGTGGGGGGGACAGGGGAGAGCAGATACGCAGTATTTT
many	.	TRBV6-2/TRBV6-3	TRBJ2-5	CASSTGTAFGETQYF	TGTGCCAGCAGCACCGGGACCGCCTTTGGAGAGACCCAGTACTTC
.	TRBD1	TRBV30	TRBJ1-2	CAWSVQGVIYGYTF	TGTGCCTGGAGTGTCCAGGGGGTAATCTATGGCTACACCTTC